One and the same sample provided the 18 T cell receptor beta chains below, sequenced in a study of T cells in Graves' hyperthyroidism and ophthalmopathy. It was RNA transcripts that yielded the amplified TCR beta CDR3 regions. The TCR CDR3 was amplified in a first-round RT-PCR using the HTBI primer set. TCRdb itself ran the multiplex PCR reads through MiXCR, one entry per CDR3 protein. The profile covers 350,000 to 450,000 distinct CDR3 sequences, with approximately 15% appearing a single time and 9.5% to 11% taken by the ten largest. Sequencing was carried out using blood. These receptors were collected from an older woman with Graves' hyperthyroidism.

This clonotype was detected ten times or more. Sequence at one end of the junction differs from germline and may be a read error. The chain links TRBV18 to TRBJ2-3; D is ambiguous. The CDR3 is made up of 14 amino acids. Germline V lookup: CDR1 KGHSH, CDR2 LQKENI. The CDR3 loop reads CASSLDLSTDTQYF. The CDR3 DNA reads TGCGCCAGCTCACTTGACCTCAGCACAGATACGCAGTATTTT.

This clonotype was observed a handful of times. One end of the junction is discordant with germline, which a read error may explain. V and J are TRBV12-3 or TRBV12-4 and TRBJ1-1; 7 positions agree with TRBD1. This CDR3 is built from 13 residues. Written as DNA, the CDR3 is TGTGCCAGCAGCGTACAGGGGAACACTGGAGCTTTCTTT. Its translation is CASSVQGNTGAFF.

In this sample, this clonotype turned up many times. This chain joins TRBV20-1 and TRBJ2-1; the D is unclear. The CDR3 spans 11 residues. CDR1 is DFQATT, CDR2 SNEGSKA, per germline (reference sequence). Trimming shortened V by 6 bases and J by 8 bases, and 11 bases separated the two germline ends. The chain's CDR3 is CSASFIDEQFF. The CDR3 bases are TGCAGTGCCTCTTTTATAGATGAGCAGTTCTTC.

This clonotype was counted only a few times. One end of the junction varies from germline; a read error may be responsible. This chain links TRBV6-4 with TRBJ2-7; TRBD2 might be the D (5 bases). CDR3 length: 16 residues. Germline-derived CDR1 and CDR2 are MRHNA and SNTAGT. CDR3: CASSYSFPGRGTEQYF. The DNA of the CDR3 is TGTGCCAGCAGTTACTCGTTTCCGGGAAGAGGCACCGAGCAGTACTTC.

The sample holds many counts of this clonotype. This chain joins TRBV28 and TRBJ2-7; TRBD1 matches 7 bases. From germline, CDR1 is MDHEN and CDR2 SYDVKM. This CDR3 comprises 15 residues. V lost 5 bases and J lost 0; bases outside the gene matches: 7. The CDR3 reads CASSALTGTSYEQYF. As DNA, the CDR3 is TGTGCCAGCAGTGCCTTGACAGGGACCTCCTACGAGCAGTACTTC.

This clonotype has only a few counts. A much more abundant neighbour one base away suggests this may be a read error. V gene TRBV2 combines with J gene TRBJ2-5, with D possibly being TRBD1 or TRBD2 (6 bases each). Germline lookup yields CDR1 SNHLY and CDR2 FYNNEI. The CDR3 has 15 residues. CDR3 loop: CAGSEMGGPAETQYF. The DNA for the CDR3 is TGTGCCGGCAGTGAGATGGGGGGCCCAGCGGAGACCCAGTACTTC.

There are many counts of this clonotype. The chain employs TRBV7-8 and TRBJ2-1; TRBD2 matches 9 bases. Germline values: CDR1 SGHVS, CDR2 FQNEAQ. V trimming: 1 base; J trimming: 2 bases; junction bases outside the gene matches: 3. The CDR3 contains 16 residues. For the CDR3, the DNA is TGTGCCAGCAGCTTAGTAGCGGGAGTGACCTACAATGAGCAGTTCTTC. This encodes CASSLVAGVTYNEQFF.

This clonotype was observed many times. The chain is built from TRBV28 and TRBJ2-5; 7 bases are shared with TRBD1. The CDR3 is made up of 15 amino acids. Per germline, CDR1 MDHEN and CDR2 SYDVKM. V lost 6 bases and J lost 0; bases outside the gene matches: 7. The CDR3 is CASSYRDSYQETQYF. In DNA form, the CDR3 reads TGTGCCAGCAGCTATCGGGACAGCTACCAAGAGACCCAGTACTTC.

This clonotype occurred many times. This rearrangement joins TRBV2 to TRBJ2-7; 10 bases are shared with TRBD2. With V trimmed by 7 bases and J by 5 bases, 8 bases remained unmatched. The CDR3 is 14 residues long. Germline lookup yields CDR1 SNHLY and CDR2 FYNNEI. CDR3 DNA: TGTGCCAGCAAATCCGGGACTAGCGTCCACGAGCAGTACTTC. This gives the protein CASKSGTSVHEQYF. Variable domain in full (rest from reference TRBV2 and TRBJ2-7): EPEVTQTPSHQVTQMGQEVILRCVPISNHLYFYWYRQILGQKVEFLVSFYNNEISEKSEIFDDQFSVERPDGSNFTLKIRSTKLEDSAMYFCASKSGTSVHEQYFGPGTRLTVT.

As to this clonotype: A much more abundant neighbour one base away suggests this may be a read error. The chain links TRBV7-2 to TRBJ2-5, with D perhaps given as TRBD1 or TRBD2 (5 bases each). This CDR3 has 12 residues. From germline, CDR1 is SGHTA and CDR2 FQGNSA. The CDR3 DNA reads TGTGCCAGCAGCCCGTACAGTGGGACCCAGCACTTC. It translates to CASSPYSGTQHF. The full variable domain, with the rest looked up from reference TRBV7-2 and TRBJ2-5, is GAGVSQSPSNKVTEKGKDVELRCDPISGHTALYWYRQSLGQGLEFLIYFQGNSAPDKSGLPSDRFSAERTGGSVSTLTIQRTQQEDSAVYLCASSPYSGTQHFGPGTRLLVL.

The sample holds a few counts of this clonotype. The chain combines TRBV3-1 with TRBJ2-7; TRBD1 matches at 8 bases. CDR1 LGHDT and CDR2 YNNKEL come from the germline V gene (reference sequence). The CDR3 is 17 amino acids. J was trimmed by 4 bases and V by 3 bases; bases with no gene match: 14. The chain's CDR3 is CASSQRFGGDRGYEQYF. The CDR3 region has the DNA TGTGCCAGCAGCCAGAGGTTTGGTGGCGACAGGGGTTACGAGCAGTACTTC.

This clonotype was recorded a few times. The rearrangement uses TRBV19 and TRBJ1-5, with 7 bases fitting TRBD1. In germline, CDR1 is LNHDA, CDR2 SQIVND (reference sequence). The CDR3 length is 15 residues. After removal of 5 bases from V and 4 bases from J, the junction contained 8 bases not matched to a gene. CDR3 region: CASSPSGQLNQPQHF. The DNA for the CDR3 is TGTGCCAGTAGTCCCTCGGGACAGTTAAATCAGCCCCAGCATTTT.

This clonotype was found a few times. The V and J genes are TRBV28 and TRBJ2-1, with 8 bases that match TRBD2. The CDR3 has 16 amino acids. The trim removed 5 bases at V and 3 bases at J, leaving 9 bases unmatched. Germline values: CDR1 MDHEN, CDR2 SYDVKM. The CDR3 here is CASSPGGGGYYNEQFF. As DNA, the CDR3 is TGTGCCAGCAGTCCCGGGGGGGGGGGATACTACAATGAGCAGTTCTTC.

This clonotype was seen many times. This sequence joins TRBV10-3 and TRBJ2-1, with D tentatively TRBD1 or TRBD2 (5 bases each). CDR1 is ENHRY, CDR2 SYGVKD, per germline. The CDR3 consists of 15 residues. V dropped 5 bases and J dropped 0 bases, with 11 bases sitting between them. The CDR3 DNA sequence: TGTGCCATCAGTATCGGGACGAGCTCCTACAATGAGCAGTTCTTC. Translating gives CAISIGTSSYNEQFF.

This chain joins TRBV20-1 and TRBJ2-3, with TRBD2 matching over 12 bases. The V segment lost 3 bases and the J segment 0 bases; nucleotides outside the gene matches: 7. The germline gives CDR1 DFQATT, CDR2 SNEGSKA (reference sequence). The CDR3 loop spans 17 amino acids. The CDR3 sequence: CSASDSGTSGSTDTQYF. DNA for the CDR3: TGCAGTGCTAGCGATTCCGGGACTAGCGGGAGCACAGATACGCAGTATTTT.

This clonotype has only a few counts. The chain carries TRBV6-4 and TRBJ2-1; TRBD2 aligns across 12 bases. Germline lookup yields CDR1 MRHNA and CDR2 SNTAGT. The ends lost 5 bases at V and 7 bases at J; junction bases unmatched: 9. The CDR3 covers 16 residues. The CDR3 DNA is TGTGCCAGCAGTAGGACTAGCGGGATCGTAGTAAATGAGCAGTTCTTC. Its translation: CASSRTSGIVVNEQFF.

The chain is built from TRBV7-9 and TRBJ2-7; perhaps TRBD2 as D (5 bases). The CDR3 totals 17 residues. Germline assignment: CDR1 SEHNR and CDR2 FQNEAQ (reference sequence). The ends were cut back, 4 bases at V and 5 bases at J, with 24 bases in the middle. The CDR3 DNA follows: TGTGCCAGCAGCTCCCCCCGGGGTGGAGACGTAGTACACGAGCAGTACTTC. It encodes CASSSPRGGDVVHEQYF.

The sample holds a few counts of this clonotype. The chain recombines TRBV20-1 with TRBJ1-2, with D perhaps TRBD1 (5 bases). CDR3 size: 15 residues. Germline V lookup: CDR1 DFQATT, CDR2 SNEGSKA (reference sequence). Trimming removed 5 bases at V and 4 bases at J, with 20 bases between. The DNA of the CDR3 is TGCAGTGCTCCCCGCGAGGTTGGGGCCGTCTATGGCTACACCTTC. Amino acid sequence: CSAPREVGAVYGYTF.